This passage covers 9 T cell receptor beta chains from one sample sequenced in a study of metastatic and nonmetastatic thyroid tumors. TCRdb re-called clones from the PCR reads using MiXCR. This sample yields roughly 4,000 clones, of which under 45% are seen a single time; 25% to 30% belongs to the top ten. All patients were treatment-naive before thyroid surgery. The sample consisted of adjacent normal tissue. The receptors were sampled from a male donor with papillary thyroid cancer or a benign thyroid nodule (not recorded which). Some clones in this sample may be carry-over from other donors' samples.

By proportion, this clone is large (0.1 to 1%). The chain uses TRBV27 and TRBJ2-3; 11 bases match TRBD2. The CDR3 has 16 residues. V dropped 7 bases and J dropped 5; count of bases not matched to a gene: 11. Germline V CDR1 and CDR2: MNHEY, SMNVEV (reference sequence). The CDR3 sequence is CASTEILAGELDTQYF. CDR3 DNA sequence: TGTGCCAGCACCGAAATACTAGCGGGAGAGTTAGATACGCAGTATTTT.

This chain uses TRBV27 with TRBJ2-5, with D maybe TRBD2 (6 bases). The germline gives CDR1 MNHEY, CDR2 SMNVEV (reference sequence). The CDR3 runs to 17 residues. V was cut by 3 bases and J by 3 bases, with 20 bases left in between. The DNA of the CDR3 is TGTGCCAGCAGTTTCCCGAACACCGGGGGAAGGGAAGAGACCCAGTACTTC. It yields the protein CASSFPNTGGREETQYF.

Remarks on this clone: The germline gene is not matched at one end of the junction; a read error may be the cause. The genes are TRBV5-1 and TRBJ1-4; D gene uncertain. CDR1 and CDR2 from the germline V gene are SGHRS and YFSETQ. There are 14 residues in the CDR3. CDR3 residues: CASSLGRSREKLFF. The CDR3 DNA reads as TGCGCCAGCAGCTTGGGGCGCAGTCGAGAAAAGCTGTTTTTT.

This sequence joins TRBV27 and TRBJ2-2; no clear D. From germline, CDR1 is MNHEY and CDR2 SMNVEV (reference sequence). The CDR3 is 14 residues long. Deletions cut 7 bases from V and 6 bases from J, with 15 bases between. The CDR3 bases are TGTGCCAGCACCAGGCGGTTTCGGGCCGGGGAGCTGTTTTTT. Its protein is CASTRRFRAGELFF.

The rearrangement links TRBV30 to TRBJ1-5; 7 bases map to TRBD1. Germline lookup yields CDR1 GTSNPN and CDR2 SVGIG (reference sequence). Trimming took 1 base from V and 1 from J; bases not matched to a gene: 4. This CDR3 comprises 15 residues. For the CDR3, the DNA is TGTGCCTGGAGTGAACAGGGGACGAGCAATCAGCCCCAGCATTTT. It is translated as CAWSEQGTSNQPQHF. Full variable domain (remainder filled in from reference TRBV30 and TRBJ1-5): SQTIHQWPATLVQPVGSPLSLECTVEGTSNPNLYWYRQAAGRGLQLLFYSVGIGQISSEVPQNLSASRPQDRQFILSSKKLLLSDSGFYLCAWSEQGTSNQPQHFGDGTRLSIL.

For this clone: This is likely a read error, given that the CDR3 carries no conserved phenylalanine or tryptophan at its end. V gene TRBV12-3 or TRBV12-4 combines with J gene TRBJ1-3; no firm D call. The CDR3 sequence is 17 residues long. The CDR3 loop reads CASSLGSVIGTGKTIYL. CDR3 DNA sequence: TGTGCCAGCAGTTTGGGCAGCGTGATAGGTACTGGAAAGACCATATATTTA.

V usage is TRBV11-2 and J usage is TRBJ2-7; 8 bases match TRBD2. J lost 4 bases, V lost 11 bases, and 10 bases had no gene match. The CDR3 consists of 13 residues. CDR1 is SGHAT and CDR2 is FQNNGV in the germline V gene. The DNA for the CDR3 is TGTGCCGAGGGGCGGGGGGCCGGATACGAGCAGTACTTC. This translates into CAEGRGAGYEQYF.

The rearrangement joins TRBV18 to TRBJ2-7; 7 positions agree with TRBD1. There are 14 residues in the CDR3. The germline CDR1 and CDR2 sequences are KGHSH and LQKENI. V dropped 3 bases and J dropped 2; count of bases not matched to a gene: 4. For the CDR3, the DNA is TGTGCCAGCTCACCCCGGGACAGAACCTACGAGCAGTACTTC. It encodes CASSPRDRTYEQYF.

This clone was seen a handful of times. The junction departs from germline at one end; a sequencing error may be responsible. V usage is TRBV6-5 and J usage is TRBJ1-6; no firm D call. The germline V gene encodes CDR1 MNHEY and CDR2 SVGAGI. This CDR3 comprises 16 residues. The CDR3: CASSYTDFILVSPPHF. CDR3 DNA: TGTGCCAGCAGTTACACGGACTTCATTCTGGTGTCACCCCCCCACTTT.